This T cell receptor beta chain was observed in a study of blood T cell repertoires in COVID-19. Whole-study context: Whether acute or convalescent, the COVID-19 samples came from the United States, Italy and Spain. From T cells, B-cell-depleted T cells, or PBMCs came the material, which was cDNA or gDNA.

The CDR3 has 16 residues. Germline CDR1 is MNHEY and CDR2 is SVGAGI. Losses at the gene ends were 4 bases for V and 2 bases for J; bases not matched to a gene: 4. In the original workflow: Estimation of nucleated cell counts was performed using reference gene primer amplification. Generated by immunoSEQ multiplex PCR, the TCRdb table keeps only in-frame clones and is missing some. The V and J calls and clone size come from that table; D and trimming were worked out from the DNA. The data show about 230,000 clones, around 88% seen once. This clone was seen once. The gene calls are TRBV6-5 and TRBJ2-1; 11 bases line up with TRBD1. Sequencing used peripheral blood. This TCR came from a man aged 35 to 55 with active or convalescent COVID-19. The CDR3 DNA reads as TGTGCCAGCAGTTCGTGGGACAGGGGGGCCTACAATGAGCAGTTCTTC. Its translation is CASSSWDRGAYNEQFF.